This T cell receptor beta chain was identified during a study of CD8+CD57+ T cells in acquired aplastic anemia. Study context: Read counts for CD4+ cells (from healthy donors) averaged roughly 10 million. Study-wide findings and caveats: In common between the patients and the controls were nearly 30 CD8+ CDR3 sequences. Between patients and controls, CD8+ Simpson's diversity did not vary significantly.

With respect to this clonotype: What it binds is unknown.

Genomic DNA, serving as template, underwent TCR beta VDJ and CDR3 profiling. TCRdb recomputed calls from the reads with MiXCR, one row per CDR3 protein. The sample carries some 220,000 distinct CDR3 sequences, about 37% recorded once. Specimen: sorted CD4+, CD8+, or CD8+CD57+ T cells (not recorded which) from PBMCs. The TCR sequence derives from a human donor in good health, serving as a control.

CDR3 loop: CASSRDPGGTTYEQYF. As DNA, the CDR3 is TGTGCCAGCAGCCGAGATCCCGGGGGGACTACCTACGAGCAGTACTTC. This chain connects TRBV3-1 to TRBJ2-7, with 7 bases aligning to TRBD2. The CDR3 sequence is 16 residues long. Losses at the gene ends were 4 bases for V and 2 bases for J; bases not matched to a gene: 11. Germline values: CDR1 LGHDT, CDR2 YNNKEL (reference sequence).